This T cell receptor beta chain was sequenced in a study of blood T cell repertoires in COVID-19. Study-wide background: Spain, Italy and the United States supplied samples that represented acute and convalescent COVID-19. T cells, B-cell-depleted T cells, or PBMCs supplied cDNA or gDNA.

This clone was counted once. Study processing details: Amplification of reference gene primers provided the estimated nucleated cell counts. The method was immunoSEQ multiplex PCR; TCRdb's version includes in-frame clones alone and lacks a portion of them. D and trimming come from the DNA, and the V and J calls and clone size come from that table. The data contain hundreds of thousands of clones, around 87% of them singletons. The receptor comes from a woman in her forties or fifties who had recovered from COVID-19. Input material: peripheral blood.

As DNA, the CDR3 is TGCGCCAGCAGCACCGGGACAGGGGATGGCTACACCTTC. Its translation: CASSTGTGDGYTF. The gene calls are TRBV5-1 and TRBJ1-2, with 10 bases matching TRBD1. After removal of 4 bases from V and 6 bases from J, the junction contained 3 bases not matched to a gene. This CDR3 is 13 amino acids long. Germline V gene lookup returns CDR1 SGHRS and CDR2 YFSETQ.